One T cell receptor beta chain is described in this entry. Its antigen is not identified. Trimming took off 4 bases at V and 2 bases at J, with 15 bases between the two ends. The CDR3 runs to 15 residues. Germline V gene data show CDR1 as KGHSH and CDR2 as LQKENI. The data originate from a study of T cell responses to AZD1222 COVID-19 vaccine. In the study overall: Whether given at about 4 or about 12 weeks, second doses were pooled.

The data were produced by immunoSEQ multiplex PCR, yet TCRdb's version contains in-frame clones alone and is incomplete. The table records about 110,000 clones, over 75% of them present only once. Study results and caveats: The donor cohort was predominantly white British with a female majority, and clonal diversity may have been underestimated.

The rearrangement links TRBV18 to TRBJ2-7; TRBD1 is a possible D gene (6 bases). The sequence came from an adult in good health. Sequencing was performed on peripheral blood, taken on day 0 of AZD1222 vaccination. The DNA for the CDR3 is TGTGCCAGCTCACAGGGTGATGGACAGACCTACGAGCAGTACTTC. It codes for CASSQGDGQTYEQYF.